This T cell receptor (beta chain) was recovered during a study of control samples from healthy donors and cancer patients. TCRdb keeps only in-frame clones here, not all; method: immunoSEQ multiplex PCR. This sample carries tens of thousands of clones, 80% of them seen once, and the ten largest clones take roughly 9.1%. The CDR3 has 15 amino acids. V dropped 5 bases and J dropped 2; count of bases not matched to a gene: 7. Germline CDR1 SNHLY, CDR2 FYNNEI. The sample taken for sequencing was blood. This clonotype originated in a man aged 70-80 years in good health. The J gene is TRBJ1-2, the V gene TRBV2; 8 bases agree with TRBD1. CDR3 sequence (DNA): TGTGCCAGCAGTATCCTCGGACAGGGCAACTATGGCTACACCTTC. Translated: CASSILGQGNYGYTF.